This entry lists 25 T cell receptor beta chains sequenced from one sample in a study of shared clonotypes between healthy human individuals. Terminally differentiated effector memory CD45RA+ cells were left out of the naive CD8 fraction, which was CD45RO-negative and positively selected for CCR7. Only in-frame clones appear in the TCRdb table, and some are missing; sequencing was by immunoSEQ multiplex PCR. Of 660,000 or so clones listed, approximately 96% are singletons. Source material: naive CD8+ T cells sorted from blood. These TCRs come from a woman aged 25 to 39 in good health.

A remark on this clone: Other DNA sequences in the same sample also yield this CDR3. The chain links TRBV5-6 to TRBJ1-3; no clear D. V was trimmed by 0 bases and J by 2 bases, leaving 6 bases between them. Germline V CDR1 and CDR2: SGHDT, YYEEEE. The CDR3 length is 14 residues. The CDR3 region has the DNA TGTGCCAGCAGCTTGGGGGCTGCTGGAAACACCATATATTTT. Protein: CASSLGAAGNTIYF.

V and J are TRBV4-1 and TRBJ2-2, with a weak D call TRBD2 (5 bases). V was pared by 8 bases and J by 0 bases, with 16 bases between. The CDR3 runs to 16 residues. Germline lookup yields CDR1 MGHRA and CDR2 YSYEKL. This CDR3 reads CASSRLATANTGELFF. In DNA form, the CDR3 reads TGCGCCAGCTCCCGCTTAGCGACCGCGAACACCGGGGAGCTGTTTTTT.

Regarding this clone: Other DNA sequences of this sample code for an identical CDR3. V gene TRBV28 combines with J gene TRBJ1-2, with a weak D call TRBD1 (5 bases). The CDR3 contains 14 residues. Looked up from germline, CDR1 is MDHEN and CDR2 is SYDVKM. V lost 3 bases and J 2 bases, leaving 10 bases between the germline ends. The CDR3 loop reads CASSLGRVNYGYTF. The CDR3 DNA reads TGTGCCAGCAGTTTGGGCAGGGTCAACTATGGCTACACCTTC.

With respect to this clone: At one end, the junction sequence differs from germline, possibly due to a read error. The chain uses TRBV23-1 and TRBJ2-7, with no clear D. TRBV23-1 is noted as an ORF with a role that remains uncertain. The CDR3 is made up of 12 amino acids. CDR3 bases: TGCGCCACCAGTGGAACGCCCTACGAGCAGTACTTC. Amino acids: CATSGTPYEQYF.

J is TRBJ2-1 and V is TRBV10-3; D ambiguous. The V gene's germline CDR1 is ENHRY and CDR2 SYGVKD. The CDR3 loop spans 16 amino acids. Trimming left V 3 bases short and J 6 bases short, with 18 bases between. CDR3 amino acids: CAISDKKGLTPNEQFF. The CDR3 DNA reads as TGTGCCATCAGTGATAAGAAGGGCCTTACACCCAATGAGCAGTTCTTC.

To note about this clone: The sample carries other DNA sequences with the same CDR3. The CDR3 DNA reads TGTGCCAGCAGCTTGGTTGGCTCCTACGAGCAGTACTTC. This sequence encodes CASSLVGSYEQYF. This rearrangement joins TRBV5-4 to TRBJ2-7; D gene unclear. The CDR3 covers 13 residues. From germline, CDR1 is SGHNT and CDR2 YYREEE (reference sequence). Trimming removed 0 bases at V and 0 bases at J, with 4 bases between.

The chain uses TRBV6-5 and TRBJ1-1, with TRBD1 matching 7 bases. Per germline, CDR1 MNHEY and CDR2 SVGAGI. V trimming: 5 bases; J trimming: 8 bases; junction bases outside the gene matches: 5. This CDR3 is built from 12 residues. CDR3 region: CASSLQGEEAFF. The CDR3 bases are TGTGCCAGCAGTCTTCAGGGGGAAGAAGCTTTCTTT.

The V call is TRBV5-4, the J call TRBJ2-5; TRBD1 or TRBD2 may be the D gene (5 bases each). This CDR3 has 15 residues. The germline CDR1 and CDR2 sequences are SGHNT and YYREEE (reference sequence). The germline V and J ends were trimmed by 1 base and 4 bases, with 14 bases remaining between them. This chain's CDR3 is CASSLIGAGGETQYF. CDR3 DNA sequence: TGTGCCAGCAGCTTGATCGGGGCCGGTGGAGAGACCCAGTACTTC.

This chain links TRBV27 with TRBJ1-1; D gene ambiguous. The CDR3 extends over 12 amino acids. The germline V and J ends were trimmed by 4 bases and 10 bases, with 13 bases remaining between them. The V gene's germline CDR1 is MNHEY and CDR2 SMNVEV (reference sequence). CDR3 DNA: TGTGCCAGCAGTTCACTCCCAGGAGGAGCTTTCTTT. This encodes CASSSLPGGAFF.

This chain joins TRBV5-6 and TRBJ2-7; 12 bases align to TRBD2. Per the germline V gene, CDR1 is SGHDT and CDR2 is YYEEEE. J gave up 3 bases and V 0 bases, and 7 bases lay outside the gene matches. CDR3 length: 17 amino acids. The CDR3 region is CASSLVTSGRAVYEQYF. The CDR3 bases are TGTGCCAGCAGCTTGGTGACTAGCGGGAGAGCAGTCTACGAGCAGTACTTC.

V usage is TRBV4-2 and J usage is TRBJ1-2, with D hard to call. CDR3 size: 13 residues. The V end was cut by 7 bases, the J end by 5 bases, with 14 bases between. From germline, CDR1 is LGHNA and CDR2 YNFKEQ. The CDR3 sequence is CASTTDRLYGYTF. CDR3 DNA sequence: TGTGCCAGCACCACGGATCGTTTGTATGGCTACACCTTC.

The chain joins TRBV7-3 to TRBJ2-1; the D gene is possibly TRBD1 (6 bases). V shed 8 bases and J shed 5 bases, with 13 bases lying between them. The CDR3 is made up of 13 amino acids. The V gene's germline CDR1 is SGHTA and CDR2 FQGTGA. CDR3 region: CASLRTDNNEQFF. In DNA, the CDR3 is TGTGCCAGCCTGAGGACAGATAACAATGAGCAGTTCTTC. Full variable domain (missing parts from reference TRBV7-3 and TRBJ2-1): GAGVSQTPSNKVTEKGKYVELRCDPISGHTALYWYRQSLGQGPEFLIYFQGTGAADDSGLPNDRFFAVRPEGSVSTLKIQRTERGDSAVYLCASLRTDNNEQFFGPGTRLTVL.

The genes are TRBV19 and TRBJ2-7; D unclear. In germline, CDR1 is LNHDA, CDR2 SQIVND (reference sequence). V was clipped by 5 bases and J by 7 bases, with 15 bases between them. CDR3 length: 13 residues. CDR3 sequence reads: CASSSSALGEQYF. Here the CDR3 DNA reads TGTGCCAGTAGTTCTTCGGCATTGGGAGAGCAGTACTTC.

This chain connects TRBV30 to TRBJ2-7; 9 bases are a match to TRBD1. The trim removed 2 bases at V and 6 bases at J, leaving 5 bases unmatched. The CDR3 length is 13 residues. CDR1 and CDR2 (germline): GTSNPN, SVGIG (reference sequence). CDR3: CAWSTGTGIEQYF. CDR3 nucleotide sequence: TGTGCCTGGAGTACAGGGACAGGGATCGAGCAGTACTTC.

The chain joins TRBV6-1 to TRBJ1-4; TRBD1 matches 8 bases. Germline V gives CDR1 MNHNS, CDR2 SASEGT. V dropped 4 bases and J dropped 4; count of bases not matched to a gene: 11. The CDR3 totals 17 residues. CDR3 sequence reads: CASSGAALDRDNEKLFF. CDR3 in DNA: TGTGCCAGCAGTGGAGCTGCCTTGGACAGGGATAATGAAAAACTGTTTTTT.

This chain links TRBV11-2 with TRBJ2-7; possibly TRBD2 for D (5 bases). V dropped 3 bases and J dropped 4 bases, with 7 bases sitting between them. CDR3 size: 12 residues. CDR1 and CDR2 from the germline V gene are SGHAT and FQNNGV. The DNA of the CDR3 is TGTGCCAGCAGCTTTAGGGAGTACGAGCAGTACTTC. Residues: CASSFREYEQYF.

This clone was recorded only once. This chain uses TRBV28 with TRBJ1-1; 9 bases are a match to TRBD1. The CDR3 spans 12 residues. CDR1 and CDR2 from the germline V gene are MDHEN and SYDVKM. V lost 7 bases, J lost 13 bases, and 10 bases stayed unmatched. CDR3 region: CASNRDRVEVFF. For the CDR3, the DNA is TGTGCCAGCAATCGGGACAGGGTTGAGGTTTTCTTT.

DNA for the CDR3: TGTGCCAGCAGCCTACTAGCGGGAGCCACAGATACGCAGTATTTT. Encoded protein: CASSLLAGATDTQYF. The gene calls are TRBV6-5 and TRBJ2-3; 11 bases are a match to TRBD2. Trimming took 6 bases from V and 2 from J; bases not matched to a gene: 4. CDR1 MNHEY and CDR2 SVGAGI come from the germline V gene. The CDR3 covers 15 residues.

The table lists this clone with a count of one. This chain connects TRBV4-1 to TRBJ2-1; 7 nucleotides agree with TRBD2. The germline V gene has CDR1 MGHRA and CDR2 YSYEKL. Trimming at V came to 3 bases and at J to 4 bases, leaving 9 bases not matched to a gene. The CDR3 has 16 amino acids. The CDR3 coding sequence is TGCGCCAGCAGCCACCGTGCCGCGGGGGATTACAATGAGCAGTTCTTC. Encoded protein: CASSHRAAGDYNEQFF.

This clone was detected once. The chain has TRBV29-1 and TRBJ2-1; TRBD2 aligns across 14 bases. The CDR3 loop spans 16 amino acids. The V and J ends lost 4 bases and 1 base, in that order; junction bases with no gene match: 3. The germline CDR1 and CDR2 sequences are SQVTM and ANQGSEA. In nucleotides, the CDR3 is TGCAGCGTTGGTGGGACTAGCGGGAGATCCTACAATGAGCAGTTCTTC. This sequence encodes CSVGGTSGRSYNEQFF.

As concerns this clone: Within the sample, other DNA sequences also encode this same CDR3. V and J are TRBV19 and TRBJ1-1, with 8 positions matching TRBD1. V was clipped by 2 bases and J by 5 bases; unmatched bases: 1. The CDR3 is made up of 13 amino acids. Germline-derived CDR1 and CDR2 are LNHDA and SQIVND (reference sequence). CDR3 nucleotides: TGTGCCAGTAGTATAACAGGGGGTACTGAAGCTTTCTTT. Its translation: CASSITGGTEAFF.

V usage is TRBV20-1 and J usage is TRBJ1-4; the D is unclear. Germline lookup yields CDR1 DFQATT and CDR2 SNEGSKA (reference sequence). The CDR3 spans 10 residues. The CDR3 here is CRPREEKLFF. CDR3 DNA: TGCAGACCTCGGGAAGAAAAACTGTTTTTT.

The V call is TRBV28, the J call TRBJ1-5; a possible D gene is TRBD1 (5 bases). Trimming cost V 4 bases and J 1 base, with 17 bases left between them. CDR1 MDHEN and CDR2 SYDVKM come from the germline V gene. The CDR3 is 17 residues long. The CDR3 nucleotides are TGTGCCAGCAGTTCAATCGTCCTGGGGGTGAGCAATCAGCCCCAGCATTTT. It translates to CASSSIVLGVSNQPQHF.

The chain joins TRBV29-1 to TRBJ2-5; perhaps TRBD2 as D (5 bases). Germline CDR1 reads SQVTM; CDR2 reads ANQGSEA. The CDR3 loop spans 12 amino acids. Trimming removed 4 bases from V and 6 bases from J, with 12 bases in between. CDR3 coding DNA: TGCAGCGTTGTGTGGGTCGGGAAGACCCAGTACTTC. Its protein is CSVVWVGKTQYF.

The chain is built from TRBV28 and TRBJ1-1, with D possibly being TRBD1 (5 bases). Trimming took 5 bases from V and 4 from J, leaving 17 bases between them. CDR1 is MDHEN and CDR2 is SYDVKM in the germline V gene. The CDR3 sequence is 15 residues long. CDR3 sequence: CASSPIQVPLTEAFF. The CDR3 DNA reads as TGTGCCAGCAGTCCTATACAGGTACCTCTCACTGAAGCTTTCTTT.